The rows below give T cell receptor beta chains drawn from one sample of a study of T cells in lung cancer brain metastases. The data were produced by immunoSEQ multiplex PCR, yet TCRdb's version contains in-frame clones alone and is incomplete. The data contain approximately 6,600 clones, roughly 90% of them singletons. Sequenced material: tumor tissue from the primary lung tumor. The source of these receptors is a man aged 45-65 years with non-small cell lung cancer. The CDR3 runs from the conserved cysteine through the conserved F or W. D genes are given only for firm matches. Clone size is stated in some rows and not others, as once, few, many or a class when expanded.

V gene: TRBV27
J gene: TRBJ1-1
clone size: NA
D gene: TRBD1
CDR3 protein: CASSLSPGQAFNTEAFF
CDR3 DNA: TGTGCCAGCAGTTTATCGCCAGGACAGGCCTTCAACACTGAAGCTTTCTTT

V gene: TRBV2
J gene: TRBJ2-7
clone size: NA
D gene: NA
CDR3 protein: CASSAAFEQYF
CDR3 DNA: TGTGCCAGCAGTGCGGCCTTCGAGCAGTACTTC

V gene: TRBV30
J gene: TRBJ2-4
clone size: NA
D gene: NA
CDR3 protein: CAWSALGGFDIQYF
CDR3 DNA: TGTGCCTGGAGTGCTCTTGGGGGGTTTGACATTCAGTACTTC

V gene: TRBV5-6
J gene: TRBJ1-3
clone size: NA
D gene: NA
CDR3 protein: CASSLGARRNTIYF
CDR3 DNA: TGTGCCAGCAGCCTTGGGGCAAGGAGAAACACCATATATTTT

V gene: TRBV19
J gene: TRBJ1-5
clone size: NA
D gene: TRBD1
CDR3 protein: CASRGGQGGNQPQHF
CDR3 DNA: TGTGCCAGTAGAGGGGGACAGGGGGGGAATCAGCCCCAGCATTTT

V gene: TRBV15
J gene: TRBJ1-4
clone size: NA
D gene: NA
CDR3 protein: CATSREEQEKLFF
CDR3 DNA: TGTGCCACCAGCAGAGAAGAACAGGAAAAACTGTTTTTT

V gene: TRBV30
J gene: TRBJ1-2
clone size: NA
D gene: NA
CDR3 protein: CAWSEQVGYGYTF
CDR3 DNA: TGTGCCTGGAGTGAGCAGGTTGGCTATGGCTACACCTTC

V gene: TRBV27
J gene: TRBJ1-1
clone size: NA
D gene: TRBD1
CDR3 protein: CASSHNRDRVSQAFF
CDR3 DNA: TGTGCCAGCAGTCACAACCGGGACAGGGTATCTCAAGCTTTCTTT

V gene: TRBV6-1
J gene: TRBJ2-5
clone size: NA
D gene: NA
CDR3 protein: CASNPGTKQETQYF
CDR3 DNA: TGTGCCAGCAACCCTGGGACCAAACAAGAGACCCAGTACTTC

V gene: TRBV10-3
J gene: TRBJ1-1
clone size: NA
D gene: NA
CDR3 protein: CAIRVQGENTEAFF
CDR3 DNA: TGTGCCATCAGAGTACAGGGTGAGAACACTGAAGCTTTCTTT

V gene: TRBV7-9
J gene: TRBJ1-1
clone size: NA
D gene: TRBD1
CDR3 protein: CASSLDRQGRGKNTEAFF
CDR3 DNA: TGTGCCAGCAGCTTAGATAGACAGGGAAGAGGTAAGAACACTGAAGCTTTCTTT

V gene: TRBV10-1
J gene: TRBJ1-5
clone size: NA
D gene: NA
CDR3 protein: CASNEVVSYSNQPQHF
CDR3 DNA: TGCGCCAGCAATGAAGTCGTCTCATATAGCAATCAGCCCCAGCATTTT

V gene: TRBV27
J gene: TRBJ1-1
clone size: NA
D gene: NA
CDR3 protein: CASSYSMNTEAFF
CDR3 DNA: TGTGCCAGCAGTTACAGCATGAACACTGAAGCTTTCTTT

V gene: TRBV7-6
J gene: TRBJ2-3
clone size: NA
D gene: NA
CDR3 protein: CASSLEHPGANTDTQYF
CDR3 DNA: TGTGCCAGCAGCTTAGAACACCCTGGGGCAAACACAGATACGCAGTATTTT

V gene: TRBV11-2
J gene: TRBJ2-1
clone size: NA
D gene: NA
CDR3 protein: CASSLGTGDNEQFF
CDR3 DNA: TGTGCCAGCAGCCTCGGGACTGGAGACAATGAGCAGTTCTTC

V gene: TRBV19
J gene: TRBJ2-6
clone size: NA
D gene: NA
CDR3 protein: CASSIGRGSGSGANVLTF
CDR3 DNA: TGTGCCAGTAGTATAGGAAGGGGCAGTGGGTCTGGGGCCAACGTCCTGACTTTC

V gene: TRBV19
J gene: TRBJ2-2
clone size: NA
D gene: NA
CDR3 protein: CASSKWGSTGELFF
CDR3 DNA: TGTGCCAGTAGTAAGTGGGGGTCCACCGGGGAGCTGTTTTTT

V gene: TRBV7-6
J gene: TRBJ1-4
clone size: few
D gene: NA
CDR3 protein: CASSPRTSINEKLFF
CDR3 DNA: TGTGCCAGCAGCCCCCGGACAAGTATTAATGAAAAACTGTTTTTT

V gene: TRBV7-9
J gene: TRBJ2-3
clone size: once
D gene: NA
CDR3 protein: CASSRPRDNPDTDTQYF
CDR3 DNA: TGTGCCAGCAGCCGTCCCCGGGACAACCCCGACACAGATACGCAGTATTTT

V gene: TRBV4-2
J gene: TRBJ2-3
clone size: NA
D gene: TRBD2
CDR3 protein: CASSPGLAGEHTQYF
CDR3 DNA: TGTGCCAGCAGTCCGGGACTAGCGGGGGAGCATACGCAGTATTTT

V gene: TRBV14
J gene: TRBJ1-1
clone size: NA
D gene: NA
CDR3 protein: CASSQDRETGNTEAFF
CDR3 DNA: TGTGCCAGCAGCCAAGATCGGGAGACAGGGAACACTGAAGCTTTCTTT

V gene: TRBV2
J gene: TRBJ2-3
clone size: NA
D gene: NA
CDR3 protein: CASSPGSDTQYF
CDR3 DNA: TGTGCCAGCAGCCCAGGGTCAGATACGCAGTATTTT

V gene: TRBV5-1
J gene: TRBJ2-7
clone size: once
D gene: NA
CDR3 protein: CASSQGRYYEQYF
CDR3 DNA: TGCGCCAGCAGTCAGGGGCGGTACTACGAGCAGTACTTC

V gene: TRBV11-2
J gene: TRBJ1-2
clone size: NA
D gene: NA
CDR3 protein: CASSARQIYGYTF
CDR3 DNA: TGTGCCAGTTCGGCCCGACAGATCTATGGCTACACCTTC

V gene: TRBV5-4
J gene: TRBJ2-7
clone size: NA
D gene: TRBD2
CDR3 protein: CASSSQRGYEQYF
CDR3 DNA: TGTGCCAGCAGCTCTCAGCGGGGCTACGAGCAGTACTTC

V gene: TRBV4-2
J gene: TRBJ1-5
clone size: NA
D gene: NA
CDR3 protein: CASSPTGGQPQHF
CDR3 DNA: TGTGCCAGCAGCCCCACAGGAGGACAGCCCCAGCATTTT

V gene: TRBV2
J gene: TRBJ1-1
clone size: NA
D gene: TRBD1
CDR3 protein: CASSSRTGGRPEAFF
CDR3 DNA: TGTGCCAGCAGTTCCCGGACAGGTGGAAGACCTGAAGCTTTCTTT

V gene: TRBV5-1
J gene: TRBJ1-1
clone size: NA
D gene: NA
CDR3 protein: CASSSAAQGPNTEAFF
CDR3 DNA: TGCGCCAGCAGCTCGGCGGCCCAGGGGCCGAACACTGAAGCTTTCTTT

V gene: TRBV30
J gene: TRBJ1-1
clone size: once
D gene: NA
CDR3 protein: CAWSVIRGKAFF
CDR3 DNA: TGTGCCTGGAGTGTAATCAGGGGAAAAGCTTTCTTT

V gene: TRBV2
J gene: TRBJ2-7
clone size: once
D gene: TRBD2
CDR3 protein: CASRGELAYDEQYF
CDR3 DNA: TGTGCCAGCAGGGGAGAACTAGCGTACGACGAGCAGTACTTC

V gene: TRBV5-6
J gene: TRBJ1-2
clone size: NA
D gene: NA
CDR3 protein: CASSFHDGYTF
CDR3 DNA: TGTGCCAGCAGCTTCCACGATGGCTACACCTTC

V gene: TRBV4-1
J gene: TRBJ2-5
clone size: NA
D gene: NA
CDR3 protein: CASSQQGQETQYF
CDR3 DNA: TGCGCCAGCAGCCAGCAGGGCCAAGAGACCCAGTACTTC

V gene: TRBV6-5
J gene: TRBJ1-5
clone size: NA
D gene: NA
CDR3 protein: CASRLSSNQPQHF
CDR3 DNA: TGTGCCAGCAGACTAAGTAGCAATCAGCCCCAGCATTTT

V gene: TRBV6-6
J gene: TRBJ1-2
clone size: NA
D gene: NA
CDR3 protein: CASSLRGGRGNGYTF
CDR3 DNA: TGTGCCAGCAGTCTTAGGGGAGGCCGCGGGAATGGCTACACCTTC

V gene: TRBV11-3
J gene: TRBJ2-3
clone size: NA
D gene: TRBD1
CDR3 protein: CASSSYAGTGETDTQYF
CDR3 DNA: TGTGCCAGCAGCTCATACGCCGGGACAGGGGAGACAGATACGCAGTATTTT

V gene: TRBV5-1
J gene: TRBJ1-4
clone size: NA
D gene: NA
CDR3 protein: CASNYSLSGNEKLFF
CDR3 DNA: TGCGCCAGCAACTACAGTCTTTCGGGTAATGAAAAACTGTTTTTT

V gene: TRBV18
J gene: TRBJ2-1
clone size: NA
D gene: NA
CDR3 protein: CASSFAALSQSVNEQFF
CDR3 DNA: TGTGCCAGCTCATTTGCAGCACTCAGTCAGTCGGTCAATGAGCAGTTCTTC

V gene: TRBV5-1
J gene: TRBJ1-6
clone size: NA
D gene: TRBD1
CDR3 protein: CASSLEGGWGYSPLHF
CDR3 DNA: TGCGCCAGCAGCTTGGAAGGGGGCTGGGGGTATTCACCCCTCCACTTT

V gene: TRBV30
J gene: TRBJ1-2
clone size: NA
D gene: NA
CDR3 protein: CAWSPEQGLKTF
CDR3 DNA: TGTGCCTGGAGTCCTGAACAGGGCCTGAAAACCTTC

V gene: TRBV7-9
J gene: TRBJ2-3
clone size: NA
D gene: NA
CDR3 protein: CASSPLGDRTDTQYF
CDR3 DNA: TGTGCCAGCAGCCCGCTGGGGGACCGCACAGATACGCAGTATTTT